These 19 T cell receptor beta chains share one sample of origin, sequenced in a study of control samples from healthy donors and cancer patients. Using immunoSEQ multiplex PCR, the repertoire was profiled, and TCRdb retains in-frame clones only, with some absent. The repertoire consists of about 270,000 clones, with over 75% occurring once and the leading ten covering about an eighth. The specimen was PBMCs. The receptor set was obtained from a woman in her sixties or seventies with lung cancer.

This chain uses TRBV5-6 with TRBJ2-2, with TRBD2 matching 11 bases. This CDR3 region has 18 residues. The V gene end was trimmed by 2 bases and the J gene end by 6 bases; junction bases not matched to a gene: 12. Germline V CDR1 and CDR2: SGHDT, YYEEEE. This chain's CDR3 is CASSLPGLAEGAPGELFF. The DNA of the CDR3 is TGTGCCAGCAGCTTACCGGGACTAGCGGAGGGGGCTCCCGGGGAGCTGTTTTTT. Full variable domain (rest looked up from reference TRBV5-6 and TRBJ2-2): DAGVTQSPTHLIKTRGQQVTLRCSPKSGHDTVSWYQQALGQGPQFIFQYYEEEERQRGNFPDRFSGHQFPNYSSELNVNALLLGDSALYLCASSLPGLAEGAPGELFFGEGSRLTVL.

The chain links TRBV11-1 to TRBJ2-2; tentatively, D is TRBD2 (5 bases). CDR1 SGHAT and CDR2 FQDESV come from the germline V gene (reference sequence). This CDR3 contains 14 residues. Trimming removed 6 bases from V and 3 bases from J, with 11 bases in between. CDR3 protein: CASRQMGDTGELFF. CDR3 in DNA: TGTGCCAGCAGACAGATGGGAGACACCGGGGAGCTGTTTTTT.

The chain recombines TRBV10-3 with TRBJ1-2; D is possibly TRBD1 (6 bases). With 4 bases removed from V and 7 bases from J, the gap between germline ends came to 19 bases. Germline CDR1 reads ENHRY; CDR2 reads SYGVKD. The length of the CDR3 is 15 residues. The CDR3 region is CAISGFTGSVSGYTF. For the CDR3, the DNA is TGTGCCATCAGTGGGTTCACAGGGAGTGTGAGTGGCTACACCTTC.

This clone was picked up a small number of times. This rearrangement joins TRBV7-9 to TRBJ2-7; TRBD2 aligns across 7 bases. The CDR3 spans 12 residues. Germline lookup yields CDR1 SEHNR and CDR2 FQNEAQ (reference sequence). The CDR3 reads CALGRGDLEQYF. CDR3 DNA: TGTGCTTTGGGGAGGGGCGACCTGGAGCAGTACTTC.

The rearrangement links TRBV2 to TRBJ1-5; the match to TRBD1 covers 9 bases. Germline V gene sequence: CDR1 SNHLY, CDR2 FYNNEI. This CDR3 has 14 residues. V lost 7 bases to trimming and J lost 5 bases; unmatched junction nucleotides: 6. The CDR3 nucleotides read TGTGCCAGCACTGGGACAGGGCAGGATCAGCCCCAGCATTTT. The encoded protein is CASTGTGQDQPQHF.

The CDR3 protein is CASSFGTYEQYF. As DNA, the CDR3 is TGTGCCAGCAGTTTTGGGACCTACGAGCAGTACTTC. The J gene is TRBJ2-7, the V gene TRBV12-3 or TRBV12-4; D is uncertain. The V and J ends lost 3 bases and 2 bases respectively, with 5 bases between them. This CDR3 is built from 12 residues.

V and J are TRBV5-4 and TRBJ2-3; possibly TRBD2 for D (6 bases). The CDR3 is 15 residues long. Germline V gene lookup returns CDR1 SGHNT and CDR2 YYREEE (reference sequence). Trimming removed 4 bases at V and 0 bases at J, with 12 bases between. Here the CDR3 DNA reads TGTGCCAGCAGCCCCGGCGGGGCTAGCACAGATACGCAGTATTTT. It yields the protein CASSPGGASTDTQYF.

This clone has a single count. The gene calls are TRBV24-1 and TRBJ2-2; D is uncertain. V was shortened by 3 bases and J by 1 base, with 11 bases between the two germline ends. In germline, CDR1 is KGHDR, CDR2 SFDVKD. This CDR3 is built from 16 residues. CDR3 sequence: CATSDVEPMNTGELFF. The CDR3 nucleotides are TGTGCCACCAGTGATGTAGAACCGATGAACACCGGGGAGCTGTTTTTT.

The V and J genes are TRBV6-6 and TRBJ1-1; TRBD1 agrees at 8 bases. Trimming at V came to 4 bases and at J to 3 bases, leaving 7 bases not matched to a gene. This CDR3 is 15 amino acids long. From germline, CDR1 is MNHNY and CDR2 SVGAGI (reference sequence). The CDR3 DNA sequence: TGTGCCAGCAGTTCTCAGGGGGCGCGTTACACTGAAGCTTTCTTT. This gives the protein CASSSQGARYTEAFF.

V is TRBV11-3 and J is TRBJ2-2, with D unclear. V was cut by 4 bases and J by 2 bases, with 11 bases left in between. This CDR3 has 15 residues. CDR1 and CDR2 (germline): SGHNT, YENEEA. The CDR3 here is CASSSRQENTGELFF. Written as DNA, the CDR3 is TGTGCCAGCAGCTCCAGGCAGGAAAACACCGGGGAGCTGTTTTTT.

This chain joins TRBV24-1 and TRBJ2-1, with TRBD1 matching 8 bases. The CDR3 runs to 13 residues. After removal of 7 bases from V and 7 bases from J, the junction contained 5 bases not matched to a gene. The V gene's germline CDR1 is KGHDR and CDR2 SFDVKD. The chain's CDR3 is CATRGTGENEQFF. The DNA for the CDR3 is TGTGCCACCAGAGGGACAGGCGAGAATGAGCAGTTCTTC.

J is TRBJ1-2 and V is TRBV5-1; 7 nucleotides align to TRBD1. CDR1 is SGHRS, CDR2 YFSETQ, per germline. After removal of 4 bases from V and 8 bases from J, the junction contained 14 bases not matched to a gene. This CDR3 has 15 residues. CDR3 sequence reads: CASSISRDRSSGYTF. CDR3 sequence (DNA): TGCGCCAGCAGCATCAGTCGGGACAGAAGCTCGGGCTACACCTTC.

V usage is TRBV6-6 and J usage is TRBJ1-4, with a weak D call TRBD1 (5 bases). This CDR3 region has 15 residues. The ends were cut back, 0 bases at V and 3 bases at J, with 8 bases in the middle. Germline loops: CDR1 MNHNY, CDR2 SVGAGI (reference sequence). CDR3 nucleotides: TGTGCCAGCAGTTACTCGGGGGTAGCTAATGAAAAACTGTTTTTT. It translates to CASSYSGVANEKLFF.

The V gene is TRBV5-1, the J gene TRBJ2-1; 8 positions agree with TRBD1. From germline, CDR1 is SGHRS and CDR2 YFSETQ. The CDR3 covers 14 residues. Trimming at V came to 5 bases and at J to 10 bases, leaving 11 bases not matched to a gene. The CDR3 DNA reads as TGCGCCAGCAGTTGGGGGACAGGAGGGATGGAGCAGTTCTTC. Amino acid sequence: CASSWGTGGMEQFF.

This clone came up once. The chain couples TRBV2 to TRBJ2-7; D not certain. The CDR3 is made up of 16 amino acids. Trimming removed 3 bases from V and 5 bases from J, with 20 bases in between. Germline lookup yields CDR1 SNHLY and CDR2 FYNNEI. The CDR3 here is CASSDSWPSLTHEQYF. CDR3 nucleotides: TGTGCCAGCAGTGATAGTTGGCCGAGCCTAACCCACGAGCAGTACTTC.

The J gene is TRBJ2-5, the V gene TRBV7-9; 9 bases are a match to TRBD2. V dropped 5 bases and J dropped 5; count of bases not matched to a gene: 12. CDR1 SEHNR and CDR2 FQNEAQ come from the germline V gene (reference sequence). This CDR3 contains 16 residues. The CDR3 coding sequence is TGTGCCAGCAGCCCCAATATACGCGGGAGGGGTGAGACCCAGTACTTC. Its protein is CASSPNIRGRGETQYF.

In DNA form, the CDR3 reads TGCGCCAGCAGCTTCTCCGGGACGGATGAGCAGTTCTTC. Its protein is CASSFSGTDEQFF. V gene TRBV5-1 combines with J gene TRBJ2-1; either TRBD1 or TRBD2 may supply D (5 bases each). CDR3 length equals 13 residues. Trimming left V 2 bases short and J 8 bases short, with 11 bases between. Germline CDR1 and CDR2: SGHRS and YFSETQ.

Remarks on this clone: This sample includes further DNA sequences coding for the same CDR3. The V and J genes are TRBV6-5 and TRBJ2-1, with 8 bases identical to TRBD2. This CDR3 has 13 amino acids. The V gene's germline CDR1 is MNHEY and CDR2 SVGAGI. V gave up 6 bases and J gave up 3 bases; unmatched junction bases: 1. The CDR3 DNA reads TGTGCCAGCAGAACTAGCGGCTACAATGAGCAGTTCTTC. Translation: CASRTSGYNEQFF.

J is TRBJ2-1 and V is TRBV11-2, with TRBD2 matching over 13 bases. CDR1 and CDR2 (germline): SGHAT, FQNNGV. Germline trimming cut 0 bases from V and 8 bases from J; bases unmatched to any gene: 16. The CDR3 covers 20 residues. The CDR3 DNA sequence: TGTGCCAGCAGCTTAGATCAATGGTTCGGACTAGCGGGAGAGAGGGATGAGCAGTTCTTC. Residues: CASSLDQWFGLAGERDEQFF. Full variable domain (outside the CDR3, taken from reference TRBV11-2 and TRBJ2-1): EAGVAQSPRYKIIEKRQSVAFWCNPISGHATLYWYQQILGQGPKLLIQFQNNGVVDDSQLPKDRFSAERLKGVDSTLKIQPAKLEDSAVYLCASSLDQWFGLAGERDEQFFGPGTRLTVL.